This T cell receptor beta chain is from a study of tumor and adjacent non-tumor tissue in lung cancer. Regarding the study as a whole: In normal lung, the top 100 clones were significantly more dominant than in tumor.

Of note for this clonotype: Antigen: not known. This could be a read error, since a much larger clone is one nucleotide away.

TCRbeta libraries were built with three rounds of nested PCR, modified from ARM-PCR. TCRdb reprocessed the multiplex PCR reads with MiXCR, giving one entry per CDR3 protein. The sample gives more than 85,000 distinct CDR3 sequences, approximately 60% of which show up once; approximately 18% is in the top ten. The template was RNA from unsorted bulk tissue. The normal lung tissue was taken more than 3 cm from the tumor edge. The CDR3 loop spans 14 amino acids. Trimming stripped 6 bases from V and 1 base from J, with 13 bases between. Germline lookup yields CDR1 SGHNT and CDR2 YYREEE (reference sequence).

This TCR came from a man younger than 40 with non-small cell lung cancer. The chain joins TRBV5-4 to TRBJ2-5; D gene uncertain. Sequenced input: distant non-tumor lung tissue. The CDR3 DNA reads TGTGCCAGCAACCGAACCGCCGTCCAAGAGACCCAGTACTTC. Its translation: CASNRTAVQETQYF.